This T cell receptor (beta chain) stems from a study of blood T cell repertoires in COVID-19. Study details: T cells, B-cell-depleted T cells, or PBMCs supplied cDNA or gDNA.

Source study methods: For nucleated cells, counts were estimated from reference gene primer amplification. Here immunoSEQ multiplex PCR was the method, and the copy in TCRdb shows in-frame clones only, minus some. V and J calls and clone size are copied from that table; D and trimming were computed from the DNA. Among 200,000 to 250,000 clones listed, under 90% were seen once. Trimming stripped 5 bases from V and 5 bases from J, with 12 bases between. CDR1 and CDR2 from the germline V gene are LNHDA and SQIVND (reference sequence). The CDR3 runs to 13 residues. What was sequenced was PBMCs or T cells enriched from blood (not recorded which). The chain links TRBV19 to TRBJ1-1; D call uncertain. The sequence was obtained from a man aged 55 to 70 who had recovered from COVID-19. CDR3 in amino acids: CASSFGRRTEAFF. CDR3 coding DNA: TGTGCCAGTAGTTTCGGGAGAAGGACTGAAGCTTTCTTT.